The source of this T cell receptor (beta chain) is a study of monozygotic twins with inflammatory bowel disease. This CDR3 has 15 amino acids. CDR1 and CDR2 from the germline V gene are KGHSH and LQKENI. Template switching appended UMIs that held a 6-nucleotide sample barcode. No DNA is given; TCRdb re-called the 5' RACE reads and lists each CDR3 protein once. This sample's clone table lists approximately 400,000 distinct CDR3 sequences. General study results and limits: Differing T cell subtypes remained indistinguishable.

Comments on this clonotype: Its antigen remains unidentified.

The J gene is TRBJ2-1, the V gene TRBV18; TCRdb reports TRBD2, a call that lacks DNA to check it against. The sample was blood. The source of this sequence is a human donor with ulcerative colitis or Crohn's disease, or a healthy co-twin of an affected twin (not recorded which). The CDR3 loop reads CASSPQTSGNNEQFF. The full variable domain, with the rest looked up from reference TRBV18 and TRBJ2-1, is NAGVMQNPRHLVRRRGQEARLRCSPMKGHSHVYWYRQLPEEGLKFMVYLQKENIIDESGMPKERFSAEFPKEGPSILRIQQVVRGDSAAYFCASSPQTSGNNEQFFGPGTRLTVL.